This TCR beta chain was profiled in a study of response to subunit inactivated influenza vaccine. Study conclusions and caveats: New T cells are recruited in small numbers by each seasonal influenza vaccination, according to the authors' suggestion.

A single record per CDR3 protein comes from TCRdb applying MiXCR to the RT-PCR reads. The sample records 500,000 to 750,000 distinct CDR3 sequences, approximately 15% being singletons. The CDR3 is made up of 12 amino acids. Germline V gene data show CDR1 as MNHEY and CDR2 as SVGEGT. The V end was cut by 5 bases, the J end by 1 base, with 4 bases between. This clonotype was seen a handful of times. Antigen: not known. Sequenced here: PBMCs from blood, sampled 11 to 12 days after vaccination. The receptor was derived from a man in his fifties or sixties who received an inactivated influenza vaccine. The genes are TRBV6-2 or TRBV6-3 and TRBJ2-3; D is unresolved. The CDR3 here is CASSDRTDTQYF. CDR3 bases: TGTGCCAGCAGTGATCGCACAGATACGCAGTATTTT.